The clone carrying this TCR beta chain has a handful of counts. The antigen is not known. Researchers prepared the TCRbeta library using unique molecular identifiers, the study reports. Via MiXCR, TCRdb re-called the PCR reads, giving one row per CDR3 protein. The profile shows hundreds of thousands of distinct CDR3 sequences, roughly 15% of them singletons. From germline, CDR1 is DFQATT and CDR2 SNEGSKA (reference sequence). The CDR3 length is 15 residues. Trimming left V 3 bases short and J 5 bases short, with 17 bases between. The data were obtained in a study of T-cell reconstitution after alpha-beta-depleted transplantation in children. Whole-study findings and limits: One year post-transplant, T-cell counts and diversity were largely derived from T cells produced anew.

The specimen comprised PBMCs, mostly from graft donor cells, sampled 360 days after TCRalphabeta/CD19-depleted stem cell transplant. The genes are TRBV20-1 and TRBJ2-1; possibly TRBD1 or TRBD2 for D (6 bases each). This receptor was obtained from a male patient aged 2-9 years who had a stem cell transplant for acute lymphoblastic leukemia, so the T cells may come from the graft donor. CDR3: CSASRASGGHNEQFF. The CDR3, as DNA: TGCAGTGCTAGTAGGGCTAGTGGGGGGCACAATGAGCAGTTCTTC.